A single sample is the source of the 18 T cell receptor beta chains below, sequenced in a study of cytomegalovirus exposure and HLA in healthy donors. With 60 Vbeta and 13 Jbeta primers, the PCR was carried out. The method was immunoSEQ multiplex PCR; TCRdb's version includes in-frame clones alone and lacks a portion of them. The sample includes about 130,000 clones, roughly 75% of them seen just once. The sequenced sample was PBMCs. These receptors were collected from a man under 40 in good health and CMV-seropositive.

This chain links TRBV7-9 with TRBJ1-1; 10 positions agree with TRBD1. The CDR3 loop spans 17 amino acids. With 5 bases clipped from V and 5 bases from J, the junction kept 14 bases outside the gene matches. Germline CDR1 and CDR2: SEHNR and FQNEAQ (reference sequence). Here the CDR3 reads CASSLPGGQGTGTEAFF. In DNA form, the CDR3 reads TGTGCCAGCAGCCTTCCTGGGGGACAGGGGACGGGGACTGAAGCTTTCTTT.

This clone was found a few times. This chain connects TRBV5-6 to TRBJ1-2, with TRBD1 identical over 7 bases. Germline V lookup: CDR1 SGHDT, CDR2 YYEEEE. The trim removed 2 bases at V and 0 bases at J, leaving 4 bases unmatched. The CDR3 is made up of 15 amino acids. CDR3 nucleotides: TGTGCCAGCAGCTTACAGGGGCCTTCTAACTATGGCTACACCTTC. It encodes CASSLQGPSNYGYTF. Based on the CDR3 plus reference TRBV5-6 and TRBJ1-2, the full variable domain is DAGVTQSPTHLIKTRGQQVTLRCSPKSGHDTVSWYQQALGQGPQFIFQYYEEEERQRGNFPDRFSGHQFPNYSSELNVNALLLGDSALYLCASSLQGPSNYGYTFGSGTRLTVV.

The gene calls are TRBV9 and TRBJ1-1; possible D gene TRBD1, 6 bases. V lost 4 bases and J lost 5, with 12 bases in between. Per the germline V gene, CDR1 is SGDLS and CDR2 is YYNGEE. This CDR3 contains 13 residues. CDR3 loop: CASSREGVTEAFF. In DNA, the CDR3 is TGTGCCAGCAGCCGGGAGGGGGTTACTGAAGCTTTCTTT.

The chain couples TRBV7-2 to TRBJ2-7; a weak D match, TRBD2 (6 bases). Between the trimmed V and J ends, which lost 1 base and 4 bases, there was a span of 14 bases. This CDR3 is 15 amino acids long. Germline V lookup: CDR1 SGHTA, CDR2 FQGNSA. CDR3 sequence: CASSLGLVWGYEQYF. The CDR3 region has the DNA TGTGCCAGCAGCTTAGGACTAGTATGGGGATACGAGCAGTACTTC.

V and J are TRBV11-2 and TRBJ2-7; 13 bases fit TRBD2. This CDR3 has 18 residues. Losses at the gene ends were 6 bases for V and 7 bases for J; bases not matched to a gene: 18. Germline V gives CDR1 SGHAT, CDR2 FQNNGV. CDR3 residues: CASRHPGLAGYGFREQYF. The CDR3 bases are TGTGCCAGCAGACATCCGGGACTAGCGGGATATGGGTTTCGGGAGCAGTACTTC.

The rearrangement uses TRBV7-2 and TRBJ1-2; 7 nucleotides align to TRBD1. The germline gives CDR1 SGHTA, CDR2 FQGNSA. The CDR3 has 14 residues. After removal of 2 bases from V and 6 bases from J, the junction contained 6 bases not matched to a gene. The CDR3 DNA sequence: TGTGCCAGCAGCTTACGTCACAGGGGAGATGGCTACACCTTC. Protein product: CASSLRHRGDGYTF.

The chain recombines TRBV7-2 with TRBJ1-2; D is uncertain. The CDR3 runs 14 residues. The germline V gene has CDR1 SGHTA and CDR2 FQGNSA. Trimming removed 1 base at V and 4 bases at J, with 10 bases between. In nucleotides, the CDR3 is TGTGCCAGCAGCTTAGATAACAACCTCTATGGCTACACCTTC. Translation gives CASSLDNNLYGYTF. The whole variable domain, filled in from reference TRBV7-2 and TRBJ1-2, reads GAGVSQSPSNKVTEKGKDVELRCDPISGHTALYWYRQSLGQGLEFLIYFQGNSAPDKSGLPSDRFSAERTGGSVSTLTIQRTQQEDSAVYLCASSLDNNLYGYTFGSGTRLTVV.

The CDR3: CASSRGGGTGSYNEQFF. CDR3 nucleotide sequence: TGTGCCAGCAGCCGAGGGGGGGGAACGGGCTCCTACAATGAGCAGTTCTTC. The J gene is TRBJ2-1, the V gene TRBV5-6; D might be TRBD2 (7 bases). Germline V gene sequence: CDR1 SGHDT, CDR2 YYEEEE. With 4 bases removed from V and 0 bases from J, the gap between germline ends came to 17 bases. This CDR3 is 17 amino acids long. Combining the CDR3 with reference TRBV5-6 and TRBJ2-1 gives the whole variable domain DAGVTQSPTHLIKTRGQQVTLRCSPKSGHDTVSWYQQALGQGPQFIFQYYEEEERQRGNFPDRFSGHQFPNYSSELNVNALLLGDSALYLCASSRGGGTGSYNEQFFGPGTRLTVL.

J is TRBJ2-3 and V is TRBV19, with TRBD2 identical over 11 bases. Germline CDR1 reads LNHDA; CDR2 reads SQIVND (reference sequence). J lost 7 bases, V lost 5 bases, and 11 bases had no gene match. The CDR3 is 16 residues long. The CDR3 DNA sequence: TGTGCCAGTAGTCCCCTTAGCGGGAGGGCCAGTTATACGCAGTATTTT. Protein product: CASSPLSGRASYTQYF.

The CDR3 region is CASGTGSVGEKLFF. CDR3 DNA sequence: TGTGCCAGCGGCACAGGGTCGGTGGGCGAAAAACTGTTTTTT. The V and J genes are TRBV28 and TRBJ1-4; a weak D match, TRBD1 (6 bases). This CDR3 has 14 amino acids. The germline gives CDR1 MDHEN, CDR2 SYDVKM. Trimming removed 8 bases from V and 8 bases from J, with 18 bases in between.

The CDR3 is CASQLSGLANEQYF. The CDR3 DNA sequence: TGTGCCAGTCAATTGTCGGGACTAGCAAACGAGCAGTACTTC. This chain uses TRBV27 with TRBJ2-7; 9 bases line up with TRBD2. Germline values: CDR1 MNHEY, CDR2 SMNVEV (reference sequence). There are 14 residues in the CDR3. V was clipped by 9 bases and J by 5 bases; unmatched bases: 11.

The V gene is TRBV6-1, the J gene TRBJ2-5, with no clear D. The CDR3 contains 15 residues. V was pared by 4 bases and J by 2 bases, with 14 bases between. CDR1 and CDR2 from the germline V gene are MNHNS and SASEGT. As DNA, the CDR3 is TGTGCCAGCAGTGTCCTGCTTAGCCAGCAAGAGACCCAGTACTTC. It codes for CASSVLLSQQETQYF.

This rearrangement joins TRBV2 to TRBJ1-2; weak D call: TRBD1 (5 bases). V was trimmed by 6 bases and J by 4 bases, leaving 9 bases between them. Per germline, CDR1 SNHLY and CDR2 FYNNEI. This CDR3 contains 12 residues. As DNA, the CDR3 is TGTGCCAGCAGGGGGCAATTCTATGGCTACACCTTC. It is translated as CASRGQFYGYTF.

The CDR3 nucleotides are TGTGCCAGCAGTTCCCGGACAGGGGCCTACGAGCAGTACTTC. The encoded protein is CASSSRTGAYEQYF. This sequence joins TRBV2 and TRBJ2-7; 9 bases align to TRBD1. Germline assignment: CDR1 SNHLY and CDR2 FYNNEI. The length of the CDR3 is 14 residues. V was clipped by 5 bases and J by 2 bases; unmatched bases: 4. Full variable domain (rest looked up from reference TRBV2 and TRBJ2-7): EPEVTQTPSHQVTQMGQEVILRCVPISNHLYFYWYRQILGQKVEFLVSFYNNEISEKSEIFDDQFSVERPDGSNFTLKIRSTKLEDSAMYFCASSSRTGAYEQYFGPGTRLTVT.

The chain uses TRBV7-2 and TRBJ1-3; TRBD1 matches at 7 bases. CDR3 length: 17 amino acids. From germline, CDR1 is SGHTA and CDR2 FQGNSA. V was clipped by 8 bases and J by 4 bases; unmatched bases: 17. The CDR3 nucleotides read TGTGCCAGCGCCCCACGAGGGATCCCGGGACAGGGAAACACCATATATTTT. It encodes CASAPRGIPGQGNTIYF.

This sequence joins TRBV7-9 and TRBJ1-1; D gene unclear. The CDR3 sequence is 14 residues long. Trimming cost V 0 bases and J 4 bases, with 9 bases left between them. The germline CDR1 and CDR2 sequences are SEHNR and FQNEAQ (reference sequence). The CDR3 protein is CASSLAPVVTEAFF. The CDR3 nucleotides read TGTGCCAGCAGCTTAGCCCCAGTGGTCACTGAAGCTTTCTTT.

The chain links TRBV9 to TRBJ1-2; D is uncertain. This CDR3 has 12 amino acids. CDR1 is SGDLS, CDR2 YYNGEE, per germline. V was clipped by 0 bases and J by 7 bases, with 7 bases between them. This CDR3 is CASSVVSGGYTF. For the CDR3, the DNA is TGTGCCAGCAGCGTAGTCTCAGGTGGCTACACCTTC. Full variable domain (remainder filled in from reference TRBV9 and TRBJ1-2): DSGVTQTPKHLITATGQRVTLRCSPRSGDLSVYWYQQSLDQGLQFLIQYYNGEERAKGNILERFSAQQFPDLHSELNLSSLELGDSALYFCASSVVSGGYTFGSGTRLTVV.

V is TRBV27 and J is TRBJ2-1; 8 positions agree with TRBD2. The CDR3 spans 16 residues. V shed 7 bases and J 10 bases; nucleotides not matched to a gene: 18. CDR1 and CDR2 from the germline V gene are MNHEY and SMNVEV (reference sequence). The CDR3 here is CASIRVAGGGDREQFF. The DNA for the CDR3 is TGTGCCAGCATTAGGGTGGCGGGAGGTGGAGACAGGGAGCAGTTCTTC.